These 29 T cell receptor beta chains came from one sample sequenced in a study of metastatic and nonmetastatic thyroid tumors. TCRdb re-called the PCR reads via MiXCR. The sample records fewer than 100,000 clones, under 15% being singletons. Thyroid surgery was performed in patients who had received no treatment beforehand. Sequenced sample: blood. The receptors stem from a female donor with papillary thyroid cancer or a benign thyroid nodule (not recorded which). Some clones in this sample may be carry-over from other donors' samples.

This clone was counted a few times. The germline gene is not matched at one end of the junction; a read error may be the cause. This chain joins TRBV7-3 and TRBJ2-5; the match to TRBD2 covers 7 bases. The germline V gene has CDR1 SGHTA and CDR2 FQGTGA. This CDR3 is built from 13 residues. DNA for the CDR3: TGTGCCAGCAGCTCCGGGGCGGGAGAGGCCCAGTACTTC. This gives the protein CASSSGAGEAQYF.

The chain has TRBV5-6 and TRBJ2-1, with 7 bases fitting TRBD2. This CDR3 has 16 residues. Losses at the gene ends were 4 bases for V and 8 bases for J; bases not matched to a gene: 15. Germline lookup yields CDR1 SGHDT and CDR2 YYEEEE. Here the CDR3 DNA reads TGTGCCAGCAGCCCCGACCCTGCCGGGACTATCTATGAGCAGTTCTTC. It specifies CASSPDPAGTIYEQFF.

Comments on this clone: A read error may produce the germline difference seen at one junction end. The chain combines TRBV19 with TRBJ1-2; D not resolved. CDR3 length equals 14 residues. Looked up from germline, CDR1 is LNHDA and CDR2 is SQIVND (reference sequence). CDR3 coding DNA: TGTGCCAGTAGTATGGTCGTCGGGCACTATTGCTACACCTTC. Translating gives CASSMVVGHYCYTF.

This clone was found many times. The chain employs TRBV9 and TRBJ2-1; 7 bases are a match to TRBD1. V was pared by 3 bases and J by 6 bases, with 9 bases of the junction left unmatched. The germline V gene encodes CDR1 SGDLS and CDR2 YYNGEE. The CDR3 spans 15 residues. For the CDR3, the DNA is TGTGCCAGCAGCGACCCGGGACAGCACAGCAATGAGCAGTTCTTC. Its protein is CASSDPGQHSNEQFF.

This clone was seen a handful of times. As the CDR3 is not closed by the conserved phenylalanine or tryptophan, this likely results from a read error. The CDR3: CASSFRQGHPQHL. For the CDR3, the DNA is TGTGCCAGCAGCTTCCGACAGGGCCATCCCCAGCATCTT. This chain connects TRBV6-1 to TRBJ1-5; 7 bases map to TRBD1. Germline trimming cut 6 bases from V and 10 bases from J; bases unmatched to any gene: 9. The CDR3 extends over 13 amino acids. CDR1 is MNHNS, CDR2 SASEGT, per germline.

This clone was picked up a small number of times. The chain is built from TRBV10-3 and TRBJ2-1; D is unclear. CDR1 is ENHRY and CDR2 is SYGVKD in the germline V gene. This CDR3 comprises 16 residues. The V end lost 10 bases, the J end lost 1 base, and 20 bases lay between the germline ends. For the CDR3, the DNA is TGTGCCACCCTAAAGTCCCGGGTAGGGTCCTACAATGAGCAGTTCTTC. It codes for CATLKSRVGSYNEQFF.

This clone was seen at least ten times. The rearrangement uses TRBV5-6 and TRBJ2-1; D is possibly TRBD1 (6 bases). Germline CDR1 reads SGHDT; CDR2 reads YYEEEE. The CDR3 length is 14 residues. V was cut by 3 bases and J by 2 bases, with 9 bases left in between. The CDR3: CASSSGVAYNEQFF. CDR3 in DNA: TGTGCCAGCAGCTCAGGGGTGGCCTACAATGAGCAGTTCTTC.

This clone was picked up many times. The gene calls are TRBV6-1 and TRBJ2-1; the match to TRBD1 covers 8 bases. V lost 6 bases to trimming and J lost 9 bases; unmatched junction nucleotides: 10. Germline-derived CDR1 and CDR2 are MNHNS and SASEGT. The CDR3 is made up of 14 amino acids. CDR3 sequence: CASSLGQGGGEQFF. The CDR3 bases are TGTGCCAGCAGCTTAGGACAGGGTGGAGGTGAGCAGTTCTTC.

Ten or more counts support this clone. CDR3: CASMGWVRGLLSGANVLTF. In DNA form, the CDR3 reads TGTGCCAGCATGGGGTGGGTGCGGGGTCTGCTATCTGGGGCCAACGTCCTGACTTTC. The gene calls are TRBV6-6 and TRBJ2-6, with D maybe TRBD2 (6 bases). V was clipped by 7 bases and J by 1 base, with 23 bases between them. Per the germline V gene, CDR1 is MNHNY and CDR2 is SVGAGI (reference sequence). The CDR3 covers 19 residues.

This clone was seen only once. It may be a read error: a sequence one base away is much more abundant. The rearrangement joins TRBV7-2 to TRBJ2-3, with a weak D call TRBD1 (5 bases). Germline CDR1 is SGHTA and CDR2 is FQGNSA. Deletions cut 3 bases from V and 7 bases from J, with 11 bases between. CDR3 length: 13 residues. CDR3 residues: CASSFIRTYTQYF. The CDR3 DNA follows: TGTGCCAGCAGCTTCATTCGGACATATACGCAGTATTTT.

A remark on this clone: A much larger clone lies one base from this, so it may be a read error. Other DNA sequences from this sample encode an identical CDR3 as well. The chain combines TRBV11-2 with TRBJ1-3, with D perhaps TRBD1 (5 bases). Trimming shortened V by 0 bases and J by 1 base, and 13 bases separated the two germline ends. The CDR3 spans 17 residues. Germline V gives CDR1 SGHAT, CDR2 FQNNGV. The CDR3 here is CASSLDPGSSSGNTIYF. Written as DNA, the CDR3 is TGTGCCAGCAGCTTAGATCCAGGGTCTAGTTCTGGAAACACCATATATTTT.

This clone has at least ten counts. The chain employs TRBV5-1 and TRBJ1-2; 9 positions match TRBD1. The CDR3 covers 14 residues. Losses at the gene ends were 4 bases for V and 4 bases for J; bases not matched to a gene: 5. Germline CDR1 SGHRS, CDR2 YFSETQ. The CDR3 DNA reads TGCGCCAGCAGCGAGGGACAGGGAAGCTATGGCTACACCTTC. It specifies CASSEGQGSYGYTF.

This clone has ten or more counts. V is TRBV2 and J is TRBJ1-5; TRBD1 is a possible D gene (6 bases). The CDR3 extends over 14 amino acids. The germline CDR1 and CDR2 sequences are SNHLY and FYNNEI. With 4 bases removed from V and 3 bases from J, the gap between germline ends came to 10 bases. Here the CDR3 reads CASSGQGNNQPQHF. CDR3 sequence (DNA): TGTGCCAGCAGTGGTCAGGGGAACAATCAGCCCCAGCATTTT.

This clone was counted many times. The chain recombines TRBV19 with TRBJ1-1; D not certain. The V end lost 5 bases, the J end lost 1 base, and 11 bases lay between the germline ends. This CDR3 is built from 14 residues. Germline-derived CDR1 and CDR2 are LNHDA and SQIVND (reference sequence). The CDR3 reads CASSVTPSNTEAFF. Here the CDR3 DNA reads TGTGCCAGTAGTGTTACCCCATCGAACACTGAAGCTTTCTTT.

This clone was detected many times. V usage is TRBV6-2 or TRBV6-3 and J usage is TRBJ2-7; possibly TRBD2 for D (6 bases). The V and J ends lost 6 bases and 3 bases respectively, with 15 bases between them. Germline V lookup: CDR1 MNHEY, CDR2 SVGEGT. The CDR3 has 14 residues. CDR3 region: CASRAGSPFYEQYF. The CDR3 DNA reads as TGTGCCAGCAGAGCCGGGAGCCCCTTCTACGAGCAGTACTTC.

Remarks on this clone: This may come from a read error, since a much larger clone is one base off. The chain couples TRBV18 to TRBJ2-1, with 8 bases that match TRBD2. The ends lost 3 bases at V and 7 bases at J; junction bases unmatched: 8. The CDR3 has 15 residues. From germline, CDR1 is KGHSH and CDR2 LQKENI. The CDR3 nucleotides are TGTGCCAGCTCACCGCTCGGGACTAGATGTAATGAGCAGTTCTTC. It specifies CASSPLGTRCNEQFF.

This clone appeared many times. CDR3 in DNA: TGTGCCAGTAGGCCGAACGCTTACAGCAATCAGCCCCAGCATTTT. Its translation: CASRPNAYSNQPQHF. The chain uses TRBV19 and TRBJ1-5; D is uncertain. This CDR3 is 15 amino acids long. Between the trimmed V and J ends, which lost 6 bases and 1 base, there was a span of 13 bases. Germline values: CDR1 LNHDA, CDR2 SQIVND (reference sequence).

The chain is built from TRBV20-1 and TRBJ1-2, with 7 bases matching TRBD1. Per germline, CDR1 DFQATT and CDR2 SNEGSKA (reference sequence). Germline trimming cut 3 bases from V and 6 bases from J; bases unmatched to any gene: 7. The CDR3 runs 13 residues. Here the CDR3 reads CSASFSGGNGYTF. CDR3 coding DNA: TGCAGTGCTAGTTTTTCAGGGGGAAATGGCTACACCTTC.

The chain has TRBV28 and TRBJ2-3, with D unclear. The germline CDR1 and CDR2 sequences are MDHEN and SYDVKM. The V end was cut by 8 bases, the J end by 3 bases, with 18 bases between. The CDR3 loop spans 15 amino acids. The CDR3 coding sequence is TGTGCCAGCGGGTCTATGGTGCCCGGAACAGATACGCAGTATTTT. Translation: CASGSMVPGTDTQYF.

In this sample, this clone turned up a few times. Just one base apart from a much larger clone, this may be a read error. V is TRBV10-3 and J is TRBJ2-5; D is unresolved. This CDR3 is 14 amino acids long. Germline V gene sequence: CDR1 ENHRY, CDR2 SYGVKD. The V end was cut by 10 bases, the J end by 0 bases, with 15 bases between. As DNA, the CDR3 is TGTGCCACCAAGGCTTCGCACGACCAAGAGACCCAGTACTTC. It codes for CATKASHDQETQYF.

At least ten counts were recorded for this clone. The gene calls are TRBV28 and TRBJ2-1; the match to TRBD2 covers 8 bases. The CDR3 loop spans 16 amino acids. Germline assignment: CDR1 MDHEN and CDR2 SYDVKM. V lost 6 bases and J lost 5; bases outside the gene matches: 12. The CDR3 nucleotides are TGTGCCAGCAGCCAGTTACGGGGCGGGGGGCACAATGAGCAGTTCTTC. Translation: CASSQLRGGGHNEQFF.

The rearrangement links TRBV4-2 to TRBJ2-3; 8 bases are shared with TRBD1. Germline-derived CDR1 and CDR2 are LGHNA and YNFKEQ. Trimming at V came to 4 bases and at J to 0 bases, leaving 6 bases not matched to a gene. This CDR3 comprises 16 residues. CDR3 in DNA: TGTGCCAGCAGCCCCCTGGGACAGGCAAGCACAGATACGCAGTATTTT. Translating gives CASSPLGQASTDTQYF.

This clone has just a few counts. This may arise from a read error, as a much more abundant clone is one base away. The sample carries other DNA sequences with the same CDR3. The chain recombines TRBV19 with TRBJ2-3, with TRBD1 matching 8 bases. The germline CDR1 and CDR2 sequences are LNHDA and SQIVND (reference sequence). The CDR3 runs 14 residues. CDR3 sequence reads: CASIDRGRRDTQYF. The DNA of the CDR3 is TGTGCCAGTATCGACAGGGGTAGGAGAGATACTCAGTATTTT.

This clone was recorded at least ten times. The V and J genes are TRBV20-1 and TRBJ1-6; 10 bases agree with TRBD1. CDR1 is DFQATT, CDR2 SNEGSKA, per germline (reference sequence). The V gene end was trimmed by 5 bases and the J gene end by 8 bases; junction bases not matched to a gene: 6. The length of the CDR3 is 14 residues. CDR3 region: CSAPQGTGDSPLHF. The CDR3 DNA sequence: TGCAGTGCTCCCCAAGGGACAGGGGATTCACCCCTCCACTTT.

There are many counts of this clone. The chain uses TRBV19 and TRBJ1-6; a weak D match, TRBD1 (5 bases). This CDR3 is 17 amino acids long. The V end lost 1 base, the J end lost 8 bases, and 18 bases lay between the germline ends. Germline values: CDR1 LNHDA, CDR2 SQIVND (reference sequence). The CDR3 reads CASSIGPRDLGDSPLHF. The CDR3 nucleotides read TGTGCCAGTAGTATAGGGCCCCGGGACCTCGGGGATTCACCCCTCCACTTT.

This clone appeared many times. The chain is built from TRBV13 and TRBJ1-2; 7 nucleotides agree with TRBD1. Trimming took 6 bases from V and 2 from J; bases not matched to a gene: 3. Germline V gives CDR1 PRHDT, CDR2 FYEKMQ (reference sequence). This CDR3 region has 13 residues. CDR3 sequence reads: CASRETGNYGYTF. CDR3 DNA: TGTGCCAGCAGGGAGACAGGGAACTATGGCTACACCTTC.

This clone was counted at least ten times. In nucleotides, the CDR3 is TGTGCCACCAGTGAGTCCGGGGGAGGGACAAAGGACGAGCAGTACTTC. It translates to CATSESGGGTKDEQYF. The genes are TRBV24-1 and TRBJ2-7; maybe TRBD2 (7 bases). Germline V gives CDR1 KGHDR, CDR2 SFDVKD. This CDR3 has 16 residues. V was clipped by 4 bases and J by 5 bases, with 20 bases between them.

In the case of this clone: A clone one base away is much larger, so this may be a read error. The chain combines TRBV10-2 with TRBJ2-5, with a possible D match to TRBD1 (6 bases). Germline V CDR1 and CDR2: WSHSY, SAAADI. The CDR3 totals 12 residues. Trimming removed 6 bases from V and 6 bases from J, with 11 bases in between. CDR3 loop: CASRGGTKTQYF. CDR3 sequence (DNA): TGCGCCAGCAGAGGGGGAACTAAGACCCAGTACTTC.

In its sample, this clone was seen many times. The V call is TRBV6-4, the J call TRBJ2-3, with D tentatively TRBD1 (6 bases). The germline V gene has CDR1 MRHNA and CDR2 SNTAGT. The CDR3 runs 15 residues. V dropped 6 bases and J dropped 6 bases, with 19 bases sitting between them. CDR3 sequence reads: CASSPQGGTPDTQYF. CDR3 DNA: TGTGCCAGCAGCCCTCAAGGGGGTACCCCGGATACGCAGTATTTT.